This passage covers 30 T cell receptor beta chains from one sample sequenced in a study of blood T cell repertoires in COVID-19. Profiled with immunoSEQ multiplex PCR; TCRdb holds only in-frame clones, not every one. This table has hundreds of thousands of clones, roughly 89% appearing once. What was sequenced was peripheral blood. Receptors originate from a young woman with COVID-19, enrolled during active disease.

The chain carries TRBV19 and TRBJ1-1; 10 nucleotides align to TRBD1. The CDR3 runs 14 residues. V trimming: 6 bases; J trimming: 3 bases; junction bases outside the gene matches: 4. Germline-derived CDR1 and CDR2 are LNHDA and SQIVND (reference sequence). The CDR3 DNA sequence: TGTGCCAGTAGCCGACAGGGGGCGGACACTGAAGCTTTCTTT. Translated: CASSRQGADTEAFF. The whole variable domain, filled in from reference TRBV19 and TRBJ1-1, reads DGGITQSPKYLFRKEGQNVTLSCEQNLNHDAMYWYRQDPGQGLRLIYYSQIVNDFQKGDIAEGYSVSREKKESFPLTVTSAQKNPTAFYLCASSRQGADTEAFFGQGTRLTVV.

This clone was recorded once. The chain couples TRBV30 to TRBJ2-7, with a possible D match to TRBD1 (5 bases). The CDR3 length is 11 residues. V was shortened by 4 bases and J by 4 bases, with 8 bases between the two germline ends. CDR1 GTSNPN and CDR2 SVGIG come from the germline V gene (reference sequence). This CDR3 is CAWKRTYEQYF. The CDR3 DNA reads as TGTGCCTGGAAACGGACATACGAGCAGTACTTC. Full variable domain (remainder filled in from reference TRBV30 and TRBJ2-7): SQTIHQWPATLVQPVGSPLSLECTVEGTSNPNLYWYRQAAGRGLQLLFYSVGIGQISSEVPQNLSASRPQDRQFILSSKKLLLSDSGFYLCAWKRTYEQYFGPGTRLTVT.

The chain uses TRBV6-5 and TRBJ1-6; no definite D call. V lost 8 bases to trimming and J lost 7 bases, with 15 bases between them. From germline, CDR1 is MNHEY and CDR2 SVGAGI. The CDR3 extends over 14 amino acids. In DNA form, the CDR3 reads TGTGCCAGCCACCATGTGGGCGGGAATTCACCCCTCCACTTT. It codes for CASHHVGGNSPLHF.

V is TRBV6-5 and J is TRBJ1-1, with 9 positions matching TRBD1. With V trimmed by 4 bases and J by 5 bases, 5 bases remained unmatched. The germline CDR1 and CDR2 sequences are MNHEY and SVGAGI. The length of the CDR3 is 14 residues. CDR3 amino acids: CASSSGQGFTEAFF. Here the CDR3 DNA reads TGTGCCAGCAGTTCGGGACAGGGATTTACTGAAGCTTTCTTT.

The gene calls are TRBV24-1 and TRBJ1-2; D perhaps matches TRBD1 (5 bases). Trimming stripped 7 bases from V and 0 bases from J, with 11 bases between. The CDR3 loop spans 14 amino acids. CDR1 and CDR2 (germline): KGHDR, SFDVKD. CDR3 loop: CATSRGLPNYGYTF. The CDR3 nucleotides read TGTGCCACCAGCCGGGGACTCCCTAACTATGGCTACACCTTC.

The chain has TRBV5-1 and TRBJ2-2; 10 bases line up with TRBD1. V was clipped by 1 base and J by 6 bases; unmatched bases: 3. The CDR3 extends over 15 amino acids. Per germline, CDR1 SGHRS and CDR2 YFSETQ. Written as DNA, the CDR3 is TGCGCCAGCAGCTTGATGGGGACAGGGGCCGGGGAGCTGTTTTTT. Amino acids: CASSLMGTGAGELFF.

This rearrangement joins TRBV27 to TRBJ2-2, with TRBD1 matching over 7 bases. Germline CDR1 is MNHEY and CDR2 is SMNVEV (reference sequence). This CDR3 spans 15 amino acids. The ends lost 7 bases at V and 0 bases at J; junction bases unmatched: 5. CDR3 loop: CASNRQGTNTGELFF. The CDR3 DNA reads TGTGCCAGCAATAGACAGGGAACGAACACCGGGGAGCTGTTTTTT.

The chain employs TRBV7-2 and TRBJ2-5; D remains unclear. The CDR3 contains 15 residues. Between the trimmed V and J ends, which lost 1 base and 3 bases, there was a span of 12 bases. Germline V gene data show CDR1 as SGHTA and CDR2 as FQGNSA. CDR3 DNA: TGTGCCAGCAGCTTAGTATGGCTAGATAAAGAGACCCAGTACTTC. Protein: CASSLVWLDKETQYF.

V usage is TRBV5-4 and J usage is TRBJ1-2; TRBD1 matches at 7 bases. After removal of 2 bases from V and 2 bases from J, the junction contained 3 bases not matched to a gene. Looked up from germline, CDR1 is SGHNT and CDR2 is YYREEE (reference sequence). The CDR3 is 14 amino acids. CDR3 nucleotides: TGTGCCAGCAGCTTAGACAGGGAGAACTATGGCTACACCTTC. Translating gives CASSLDRENYGYTF. The whole variable domain, filled in from reference TRBV5-4 and TRBJ1-2, reads ETGVTQSPTHLIKTRGQQVTLRCSSQSGHNTVSWYQQALGQGPQFIFQYYREEENGRGNFPPRFSGLQFPNYSSELNVNALELDDSALYLCASSLDRENYGYTFGSGTRLTVV.

V usage is TRBV11-2 and J usage is TRBJ2-7; the match to TRBD2 covers 9 bases. The CDR3 is 16 amino acids. Germline V gene lookup returns CDR1 SGHAT and CDR2 FQNNGV. Trimming removed 0 bases from V and 2 bases from J; junction bases left unmatched: 5. CDR3 sequence: CASSLDQRGAPYEQYF. For the CDR3, the DNA is TGTGCCAGCAGCTTAGATCAGCGGGGGGCTCCCTACGAGCAGTACTTC. The whole variable domain, filled in from reference TRBV11-2 and TRBJ2-7, reads EAGVAQSPRYKIIEKRQSVAFWCNPISGHATLYWYQQILGQGPKLLIQFQNNGVVDDSQLPKDRFSAERLKGVDSTLKIQPAKLEDSAVYLCASSLDQRGAPYEQYFGPGTRLTVT.

The rearrangement links TRBV6-5 to TRBJ1-2, with 8 positions matching TRBD1. With 7 bases clipped from V and 4 bases from J, the junction kept 8 bases outside the gene matches. In germline, CDR1 is MNHEY, CDR2 SVGAGI. This CDR3 spans 14 amino acids. DNA for the CDR3: TGTGCCAGCACCCACTCAGGGGGCATCTATGGCTACACCTTC. Protein sequence: CASTHSGGIYGYTF.

This clone was recorded only once. V usage is TRBV5-6 and J usage is TRBJ1-1; D may be TRBD1 (6 bases). From germline, CDR1 is SGHDT and CDR2 YYEEEE. This CDR3 is 16 amino acids long. Trimming pared 4 bases from V and 1 base from J, leaving 17 bases between. CDR3 bases: TGTGCCAGCAGCCCACACAGGGCTGGGGGGAACACTGAAGCTTTCTTT. Its protein is CASSPHRAGGNTEAFF.

The genes are TRBV5-1 and TRBJ2-5; D is ambiguous. V was trimmed by 4 bases and J by 4 bases, leaving 11 bases between them. This CDR3 has 13 residues. Germline assignment: CDR1 SGHRS and CDR2 YFSETQ. The CDR3 DNA reads as TGCGCCAGCAGCCTCTATCCCCCAGAGACCCAGTACTTC. It translates to CASSLYPPETQYF.

The V and J genes are TRBV19 and TRBJ1-5; 12 positions match TRBD1. V lost 6 bases to trimming and J lost 6 bases; unmatched junction nucleotides: 3. The CDR3 covers 14 residues. CDR1 is LNHDA and CDR2 is SQIVND in the germline V gene (reference sequence). CDR3 in amino acids: CASSSGQGAQPQHF. Written as DNA, the CDR3 is TGTGCCAGTAGCTCGGGACAGGGGGCTCAGCCCCAGCATTTT.

This rearrangement joins TRBV11-2 to TRBJ2-7, with D possibly TRBD2 on 5 matching bases. This CDR3 spans 15 amino acids. Germline CDR1 SGHAT, CDR2 FQNNGV. V was clipped by 3 bases and J by 6 bases, with 18 bases between them. CDR3 DNA sequence: TGTGCCAGCAGCTTCTCGGGGATCGAATGGGGCGAGCAGTACTTC. Its translation: CASSFSGIEWGEQYF.

The chain recombines TRBV12-5 with TRBJ2-7; D is ambiguous. The CDR3 covers 12 residues. V lost 2 bases, J lost 3 bases, and 5 bases lay in between. From germline, CDR1 is LGHNT and CDR2 FRNRAP. The CDR3 protein is CASGLSRYEQYF. Here the CDR3 DNA reads TGTGCTAGTGGTTTGTCGCGCTACGAGCAGTACTTC.

The chain couples TRBV6-5 to TRBJ1-5; TRBD1 matches at 8 bases. Germline CDR1 and CDR2: MNHEY and SVGAGI. The V and J ends lost 6 bases and 6 bases, in that order; junction bases with no gene match: 7. This CDR3 has 14 amino acids. In nucleotides, the CDR3 is TGTGCCAGCAGCCTGGACAGGGAAGGTCAGCCCCAGCATTTT. As protein: CASSLDREGQPQHF.

The count of this clone is one. The J gene is TRBJ2-1, the V gene TRBV7-9; the D gene is possibly TRBD2 (5 bases). Trimming left V 7 bases short and J 6 bases short, with 13 bases between. CDR1 is SEHNR, CDR2 FQNEAQ, per germline (reference sequence). CDR3 length: 13 residues. CDR3 nucleotides: TGTGCCAGCATGGGCGAGGGCAGCAATGAGCAGTTCTTC. This translates into CASMGEGSNEQFF.

This sequence joins TRBV4-2 and TRBJ2-1; D remains unclear. The germline V and J ends were trimmed by 2 bases and 5 bases, with 4 bases remaining between them. The germline V gene encodes CDR1 LGHNA and CDR2 YNFKEQ. The CDR3 has 12 residues. This CDR3 is CASSQFNNEQFF. CDR3 in DNA: TGTGCCAGCAGCCAATTTAACAATGAGCAGTTCTTC.

V and J are TRBV10-3 and TRBJ1-6, with D possibly TRBD1 on 5 matching bases. CDR3 size: 16 residues. V shed 4 bases and J shed 5 bases, with 15 bases lying between them. From germline, CDR1 is ENHRY and CDR2 SYGVKD. CDR3 sequence: CAISGSGLGNNSPLHF. For the CDR3, the DNA is TGTGCCATCAGTGGGTCGGGGCTAGGGAATAATTCACCCCTCCACTTT.

This clone was recorded only once. The chain links TRBV12-3 or TRBV12-4 to TRBJ1-2; D gene uncertain. The CDR3 consists of 13 residues. V was trimmed by 0 bases and J by 5 bases, leaving 7 bases between them. DNA of the CDR3: TGTGCCAGCAGTTTAGCGCGAGGGTATGGCTACACCTTC. Translating it yields CASSLARGYGYTF.

The chain links TRBV27 to TRBJ1-5; the D is unclear. Trimming removed 7 bases at V and 1 base at J, with 20 bases between. Looked up from germline, CDR1 is MNHEY and CDR2 is SMNVEV (reference sequence). The CDR3 loop spans 17 amino acids. The CDR3 protein is CASMNSFSLVSNQPQHF. As DNA, the CDR3 is TGTGCCAGCATGAACTCCTTCTCGCTTGTCAGCAATCAGCCCCAGCATTTT.

The J gene is TRBJ1-6, the V gene TRBV6-5, with D unclear. V was pared by 7 bases and J by 3 bases, with 7 bases between. Germline-derived CDR1 and CDR2 are MNHEY and SVGAGI. CDR3 size: 13 residues. CDR3 DNA: TGTGCCAGCACGGAGAGCTATAATTCACCCCTCCACTTT. Protein: CASTESYNSPLHF.

The chain employs TRBV6-5 and TRBJ1-4; TRBD1 agrees at 9 bases. The CDR3 sequence is 15 residues long. Per the germline V gene, CDR1 is MNHEY and CDR2 is SVGAGI. The ends lost 10 bases at V and 0 bases at J; junction bases unmatched: 6. CDR3 nucleotide sequence: TGTGCCATCGGTAGGGACAGGGCAACTAATGAAAAACTGTTTTTT. Translating gives CAIGRDRATNEKLFF.

The chain couples TRBV5-1 to TRBJ2-1, with TRBD2 as a possible D gene (6 bases). Between the trimmed V and J ends, which lost 3 bases and 5 bases, there was a span of 15 bases. The CDR3 is 15 residues long. Germline values: CDR1 SGHRS, CDR2 YFSETQ. CDR3 protein: CASSSPSGRNNEQFF. The CDR3 DNA reads as TGCGCCAGCAGCTCCCCCAGCGGGCGGAACAATGAGCAGTTCTTC. The entire variable domain, with the rest obtained from reference TRBV5-1 and TRBJ2-1, is as follows: KAGVTQTPRYLIKTRGQQVTLSCSPISGHRSVSWYQQTPGQGLQFLFEYFSETQRNKGNFPGRFSGRQFSNSRSEMNVSTLELGDSALYLCASSSPSGRNNEQFFGPGTRLTVL.

The J gene is TRBJ2-2, the V gene TRBV7-6; 8 positions agree with TRBD2. With V trimmed by 0 bases and J by 3 bases, 9 bases remained unmatched. In germline, CDR1 is SGHVS, CDR2 FNYEAQ. There are 18 residues in the CDR3. The CDR3 DNA follows: TGTGCCAGCAGCTTAGCCCGGGGGGGAGAAATCTACACCGGGGAGCTGTTTTTT. This gives the protein CASSLARGGEIYTGELFF.

V and J are TRBV11-1 and TRBJ2-3, with D uncertain. V lost 5 bases and J 2 bases, leaving 5 bases between the germline ends. Germline V gives CDR1 SGHAT, CDR2 FQDESV (reference sequence). The CDR3 totals 12 residues. CDR3 nucleotide sequence: TGTGCCAGCAGCCCCAACACAGATACGCAGTATTTT. Amino acid sequence: CASSPNTDTQYF.

In this sample, this clone turned up a few times. This sequence joins TRBV14 and TRBJ2-4; 9 bases match TRBD1. The CDR3 runs 17 residues. Germline CDR1 is SGHDN and CDR2 is FVKESK. The V segment lost 3 bases and the J segment 1 base; nucleotides outside the gene matches: 7. CDR3 sequence (DNA): TGTGCCAGCAGCCACCCGGGACAGGGCCTCGCCAAAAACATTCAGTACTTC. It specifies CASSHPGQGLAKNIQYF.

This sequence joins TRBV11-2 and TRBJ1-6, with 8 nucleotides matching TRBD1. The CDR3 is made up of 14 amino acids. V dropped 3 bases and J dropped 9; count of bases not matched to a gene: 4. Germline lookup yields CDR1 SGHAT and CDR2 FQNNGV. CDR3: CASSFGQGSSPLHF. The CDR3 DNA is TGTGCCAGCAGCTTTGGACAGGGAAGTTCACCCCTCCACTTT.

The chain carries TRBV5-1 and TRBJ2-5; D might be TRBD2 (6 bases). V shed 7 bases and J shed 4 bases, with 11 bases lying between them. CDR3 length equals 12 residues. Germline values: CDR1 SGHRS, CDR2 YFSETQ. Written as DNA, the CDR3 is TGCGCCAGCCTCCCCGGGAGAGAGACCCAGTACTTC. Translated: CASLPGRETQYF.